This TCR beta chain was sequenced during a study of blood T cell repertoires in COVID-19. On the study more broadly: Acute and convalescent COVID-19 samples came from the United States, Italy and Spain. PBMCs, B-cell-depleted T cells, or T cells provided the cDNA or gDNA that made up the material.

The authors' processing: The authors estimated nucleated cell counts from reference gene primer amplification. Sequenced by immunoSEQ multiplex PCR; TCRdb stores in-frame clones only, minus some. V, J and clone size reflect that table, while D and trimming were determined from the DNA. The data hold 100,000 to 150,000 clones, with roughly 84% observed a single time. Germline V gene data show CDR1 as MNHEY and CDR2 as SMNVEV (reference sequence). CDR3 length: 14 amino acids. Trimming at V came to 7 bases and at J to 6 bases, leaving 11 bases not matched to a gene. The sequence derives from a man in his 60s with acute or convalescent COVID-19. Sample: peripheral blood. V and J are TRBV27 and TRBJ2-7; 8 nucleotides align to TRBD2. CDR3 sequence (DNA): TGTGCCAGCATGAAGCGGGGCGGGGGGCGCGAGCAGTACTTC. Translation gives CASMKRGGGREQYF.